The 20 T cell receptor beta chains below come from one sample, sequenced in a study of vaccination effects on CD4 cells after COVID-19. Clones were read by immunoSEQ multiplex PCR, and TCRdb kept only the in-frame ones, dropping some. Here the sample spans tens of thousands of clones, 77% being singletons. Expansion with viral peptide pools was applied to antigen-specific CD4+ T cells by the ViraFEST assay prior to sequencing. When around nine days of culture had elapsed, CD4+ T cells were isolated. Testing of the vaccine recipients showed negative nucleocapsid antibodies and no prior SARS-CoV-2 infection. What these receptors recognize is not known. This sample comprised CD4+ T cells from PBMCs cultured with HCoV-NL63 spike peptides, obtained before COVID-19 vaccination. The receptors were gathered from a human donor who received a COVID-19 vaccine.

This sequence joins TRBV10-3 and TRBJ1-6, with D uncertain. Trimming stripped 6 bases from V and 2 bases from J, with 8 bases between. CDR1 ENHRY and CDR2 SYGVKD come from the germline V gene. The CDR3 loop spans 14 amino acids. CDR3 region: CAIRMGTYNSPLHF. The CDR3 DNA is TGTGCCATCAGGATGGGGACCTATAATTCACCCCTCCACTTT.

This clone occurred a few times. The chain carries TRBV7-9 and TRBJ1-2; D remains ambiguous. CDR1 and CDR2 from the germline V gene are SEHNR and FQNEAQ (reference sequence). This CDR3 comprises 13 residues. Trimming pared 3 bases from V and 5 bases from J, leaving 10 bases between. The CDR3 DNA sequence: TGTGCCAGCAGCTTTGGGTCCGGGTATGGCTACACCTTC. This encodes CASSFGSGYGYTF.

The V gene is TRBV30, the J gene TRBJ1-6; D might be TRBD1 (5 bases). Trimming stripped 4 bases from V and 13 bases from J, with 17 bases between. Per the germline V gene, CDR1 is GTSNPN and CDR2 is SVGIG (reference sequence). CDR3 size: 13 residues. This CDR3 is CAWKGPLRHPLHF. In DNA, the CDR3 is TGTGCCTGGAAGGGGCCGTTGAGACATCCCCTCCACTTT.

A single count supports this clone. This chain joins TRBV9 and TRBJ1-3; unclear D gene. The germline gives CDR1 SGDLS, CDR2 YYNGEE. The CDR3 is 16 amino acids. Trimming took 4 bases from V and 2 from J, leaving 16 bases between them. The CDR3 DNA sequence: TGTGCCAGCAGCCTCCCTGAAGGGTTGGCTGGAAACACCATATATTTT. It yields the protein CASSLPEGLAGNTIYF.

V gene TRBV4-1 combines with J gene TRBJ2-1; maybe TRBD1 (5 bases). Germline CDR1 and CDR2: MGHRA and YSYEKL. This CDR3 region has 18 residues. V lost 3 bases and J 0 bases, leaving 18 bases between the germline ends. CDR3 residues: CASSHFSRQRSSYNEQFF. In DNA form, the CDR3 reads TGCGCCAGCAGCCACTTCTCCCGACAGAGGAGCTCCTACAATGAGCAGTTCTTC.

The chain links TRBV2 to TRBJ1-5, with 7 bases aligning to TRBD1. The CDR3 is 17 residues long. V lost 6 bases to trimming and J lost 6 bases; unmatched junction nucleotides: 17. The germline gives CDR1 SNHLY, CDR2 FYNNEI. The CDR3 coding sequence is TGTGCCAGCAGGGCCCCTACGGGACAGCTGGGGGGTCAGCCCCAGCATTTT. Translation: CASRAPTGQLGGQPQHF. Full variable domain (remainder filled in from reference TRBV2 and TRBJ1-5): EPEVTQTPSHQVTQMGQEVILRCVPISNHLYFYWYRQILGQKVEFLVSFYNNEISEKSEIFDDQFSVERPDGSNFTLKIRSTKLEDSAMYFCASRAPTGQLGGQPQHFGDGTRLSIL.

The CDR3 loop is CASRSPGGGSYNEQFF. CDR3 in DNA: TGTGCCAGCAGATCCCCAGGGGGCGGCTCCTACAATGAGCAGTTCTTC. This chain joins TRBV5-6 and TRBJ2-1; 8 bases are shared with TRBD1. The J segment lost 0 bases and the V segment lost 5 bases, leaving 7 bases of the junction unmatched. The CDR3 is made up of 16 amino acids. Per the germline V gene, CDR1 is SGHDT and CDR2 is YYEEEE.

The chain has TRBV6-4 and TRBJ1-2; D is possibly TRBD1 (6 bases). This CDR3 comprises 16 residues. Germline lookup yields CDR1 MRHNA and CDR2 SNTAGT. V was cut by 6 bases and J by 4 bases, with 21 bases left in between. Written as DNA, the CDR3 is TGTGCCAGCAGATATTCAGGGGTCTCCTCCTCCTATGGCTACACCTTC. Translating it yields CASRYSGVSSSYGYTF.

The rearrangement joins TRBV11-2 to TRBJ1-6; possibly TRBD1 for D (5 bases). Per the germline V gene, CDR1 is SGHAT and CDR2 is FQNNGV. The CDR3 spans 14 residues. With 3 bases removed from V and 6 bases from J, the gap between germline ends came to 9 bases. CDR3 sequence (DNA): TGTGCCAGCAGCTTGGGGCAGACTAATTCACCCCTCCACTTT. Translating it yields CASSLGQTNSPLHF.

The chain carries TRBV6-5 and TRBJ1-3, with 7 bases fitting TRBD1. With 4 bases clipped from V and 8 bases from J, the junction kept 8 bases outside the gene matches. Germline-derived CDR1 and CDR2 are MNHEY and SVGAGI. The CDR3 is made up of 14 amino acids. CDR3 region: CASSSTGSPDTIYF. The CDR3 DNA is TGTGCCAGCAGTTCGACAGGGTCACCGGACACCATATATTTT.

This chain links TRBV7-2 with TRBJ2-5; TRBD1 might be the D (5 bases). The ends were cut back, 1 base at V and 5 bases at J, with 14 bases in the middle. From germline, CDR1 is SGHTA and CDR2 FQGNSA. CDR3 length: 15 residues. CDR3 nucleotides: TGTGCCAGCAGCTTAGGCAGGGAAGGGTGGGAGACCCAGTACTTC. This codes for CASSLGREGWETQYF. Variable domain in full (rest from reference TRBV7-2 and TRBJ2-5): GAGVSQSPSNKVTEKGKDVELRCDPISGHTALYWYRQSLGQGLEFLIYFQGNSAPDKSGLPSDRFSAERTGGSVSTLTIQRTQQEDSAVYLCASSLGREGWETQYFGPGTRLLVL.

V usage is TRBV15 and J usage is TRBJ1-2; TRBD1 might be the D (5 bases). The germline V gene has CDR1 LNHNV and CDR2 YYDKDF (reference sequence). This CDR3 is 13 amino acids long. V dropped 5 bases and J dropped 6 bases, with 13 bases sitting between them. CDR3 protein: CATSRGRGDGYTF. In DNA, the CDR3 is TGTGCCACCAGCCGAGGTAGGGGAGATGGCTACACCTTC.

V gene TRBV14 combines with J gene TRBJ1-1, with D perhaps matching TRBD1 (6 bases). Trimming removed 4 bases from V and 8 bases from J, with 14 bases in between. CDR3 length: 13 amino acids. Germline V gene lookup returns CDR1 SGHDN and CDR2 FVKESK. The CDR3 is CASSLHRDIEAFF. CDR3 bases: TGTGCCAGCAGCCTCCACCGGGACATAGAAGCTTTCTTT. The full variable domain, in which reference TRBV14 and TRBJ1-1 provide the parts outside the CDR3, is EAGVTQFPSHSVIEKGQTVTLRCDPISGHDNLYWYRRVMGKEIKFLLHFVKESKQDESGMPNNRFLAERTGGTYSTLKVQPAELEDSGVYFCASSLHRDIEAFFGQGTRLTVV.

This rearrangement joins TRBV10-3 to TRBJ2-7; 9 positions match TRBD2. The CDR3 loop spans 16 amino acids. V lost 10 bases to trimming and J lost 4 bases; unmatched junction nucleotides: 17. The germline V gene has CDR1 ENHRY and CDR2 SYGVKD. The DNA for the CDR3 is TGTGCCACCTCCCTTAGCGGGGGAGTCGACCGTTACGAGCAGTACGTC. It is translated as CATSLSGGVDRYEQYV.

This chain links TRBV7-9 with TRBJ1-5; D may be TRBD1 (6 bases). CDR1 and CDR2 from the germline V gene are SEHNR and FQNEAQ (reference sequence). The CDR3 covers 17 residues. Trimming left V 2 bases short and J 5 bases short, with 19 bases between. Written as DNA, the CDR3 is TGTGCCAGCAGCTTATCGGACGAGCGGGGGCCCTATCAGCCCCAGCATTTT. Residues: CASSLSDERGPYQPQHF.

V is TRBV5-1 and J is TRBJ2-5; no reliable D call. Germline V gives CDR1 SGHRS, CDR2 YFSETQ. The V gene lost 3 bases and the J gene lost 2 bases, with 8 bases spanning the gap. The CDR3 covers 13 residues. DNA of the CDR3: TGCGCCAGCAGCTCGCCCCCTCAAGAGACCCAGTACTTC. It encodes CASSSPPQETQYF.

This rearrangement joins TRBV7-9 to TRBJ2-6; a weak D match, TRBD1 (7 bases). There are 18 residues in the CDR3. V lost 0 bases, J lost 1 base, and 13 bases lay in between. The germline V gene has CDR1 SEHNR and CDR2 FQNEAQ (reference sequence). CDR3 coding DNA: TGTGCCAGCAGCTTAGCGGAGGGGGCGACATCTGGGGCCAACGTCCTGACTTTC. Amino acid sequence: CASSLAEGATSGANVLTF. Based on the CDR3 plus reference TRBV7-9 and TRBJ2-6, the full variable domain is DTGVSQNPRHKITKRGQNVTFRCDPISEHNRLYWYRQTLGQGPEFLTYFQNEAQLEKSRLLSDRFSAERPKGSFSTLEIQRTEQGDSAMYLCASSLAEGATSGANVLTFGAGSRLTVL.

The chain links TRBV4-1 to TRBJ1-3, with D uncertain. Trimming left V 0 bases short and J 11 bases short, with 5 bases between. Germline V gives CDR1 MGHRA, CDR2 YSYEKL. CDR3 length: 11 residues. CDR3 DNA: TGCGCCAGCAGCCAAGATCAGGCCATATATTTT. This encodes CASSQDQAIYF.

The rearrangement joins TRBV5-1 to TRBJ2-3; D unresolved. The germline CDR1 and CDR2 sequences are SGHRS and YFSETQ. The CDR3 consists of 14 residues. Trimming took 0 bases from V and 0 from J, leaving 5 bases between them. CDR3 in amino acids: CASSLALSTDTQYF. The CDR3 DNA reads TGCGCCAGCAGCTTGGCGCTGAGCACAGATACGCAGTATTTT.

V and J are TRBV29-1 and TRBJ1-2, with 8 positions matching TRBD1. This CDR3 has 11 amino acids. J gave up 14 bases and V 2 bases, and 7 bases lay outside the gene matches. The germline V gene encodes CDR1 SQVTM and CDR2 ANQGSEA. The CDR3 loop reads CSVESQGERTF. For the CDR3, the DNA is TGCAGCGTTGAATCACAGGGGGAGAGGACCTTC.